One and the same sample provided the 28 T cell receptor beta chains below, sequenced in a study of shared clonotypes between healthy human individuals. Some clones are missing from TCRdb's copy, which holds only in-frame ones; the method was immunoSEQ multiplex PCR. In the table there are hundreds of thousands of clones, about 96% of which are singletons. The sequencing sample was made of naive CD4+ T cells sorted from blood. This sample's subset: CD45RA+ positively selected. Receptor source: a woman in her 30s in good health.

This clone was recorded once. This chain connects TRBV6-5 to TRBJ1-1; perhaps TRBD1 as D (6 bases). The CDR3 length is 14 residues. Germline V gives CDR1 MNHEY, CDR2 SVGAGI. The V gene lost 6 bases and the J gene lost 3 bases, with 14 bases spanning the gap. The CDR3 is CASSMDRGYTEAFF. Written as DNA, the CDR3 is TGTGCCAGCAGCATGGACAGAGGCTACACTGAAGCTTTCTTT.

About this clone itself: Within the sample, other DNA sequences also encode this same CDR3. The chain's CDR3 is CASSLGGGDTEAFF. The CDR3 nucleotides read TGCGCCAGCAGCTTGGGTGGAGGGGACACTGAAGCTTTCTTT. V gene TRBV5-1 combines with J gene TRBJ1-1; possible D gene TRBD1, 5 bases. Germline V gene lookup returns CDR1 SGHRS and CDR2 YFSETQ. The CDR3 is 14 residues long. Between the trimmed V and J ends, which lost 0 bases and 3 bases, there was a span of 9 bases.

The chain recombines TRBV20-1 with TRBJ2-1; no clear D. The V and J ends lost 5 bases and 5 bases respectively, with 7 bases between them. This CDR3 has 11 residues. Germline values: CDR1 DFQATT, CDR2 SNEGSKA (reference sequence). The CDR3 is CSARRHNEQFF. The CDR3 DNA sequence: TGCAGTGCTCGAAGACACAATGAGCAGTTCTTC.

The chain is built from TRBV2 and TRBJ1-1; D call uncertain. Trimming cost V 5 bases and J 4 bases, with 8 bases left between them. Germline V gene sequence: CDR1 SNHLY, CDR2 FYNNEI. The CDR3 length is 12 residues. The chain's CDR3 is CASSREGTEAFF. The CDR3 DNA follows: TGTGCCAGCAGTCGGGAGGGCACTGAAGCTTTCTTT.

The chain recombines TRBV5-1 with TRBJ2-7, with D possibly being TRBD1 (6 bases). Looked up from germline, CDR1 is SGHRS and CDR2 is YFSETQ. Trimming left V 4 bases short and J 3 bases short, with 17 bases between. The CDR3 spans 15 residues. DNA of the CDR3: TGCGCCAGCAGCCCCCCCCGGCAGGGGAACTACGAGCAGTACTTC. It is translated as CASSPPRQGNYEQYF.

Turning to this clone: The germline gene is not matched at one end of the junction; a read error may be the cause. Written as DNA, the CDR3 is TGTGCCACCAGTTCTCGCAGCGTCTACGAGCAGTACTTC. It encodes CATSSRSVYEQYF. The chain uses TRBV28 and TRBJ2-7; no definite D call. This CDR3 is built from 13 residues. From germline, CDR1 is MDHEN and CDR2 SYDVKM.

The chain carries TRBV9 and TRBJ2-3; 7 bases line up with TRBD2. The CDR3 extends over 16 amino acids. Looked up from germline, CDR1 is SGDLS and CDR2 is YYNGEE. V shed 0 bases and J 6 bases; nucleotides not matched to a gene: 10. The chain's CDR3 is CASSVAVSLGGDTQYF. Here the CDR3 DNA reads TGTGCCAGCAGCGTAGCGGTATCTCTCGGGGGGGATACGCAGTATTTT.

This rearrangement joins TRBV28 to TRBJ2-7; 7 positions agree with TRBD2. CDR3 length: 15 amino acids. Germline CDR1 is MDHEN and CDR2 is SYDVKM. The trim removed 0 bases at V and 3 bases at J, leaving 5 bases unmatched. CDR3 in DNA: TGTGCCAGCAGTTTATGGTCGGGGAGGGGCTACGAGCAGTACTTC. Amino acid sequence: CASSLWSGRGYEQYF. Full variable domain (rest looked up from reference TRBV28 and TRBJ2-7): DVKVTQSSRYLVKRTGEKVFLECVQDMDHENMFWYRQDPGLGLRLIYFSYDVKMKEKGDIPEGYSVSREKKERFSLILESASTNQTSMYLCASSLWSGRGYEQYFGPGTRLTVT.

The chain joins TRBV5-4 to TRBJ2-5; possibly TRBD1 or TRBD2 for D (6 bases each). V was cut by 4 bases and J by 3 bases, with 16 bases left in between. This CDR3 is 15 amino acids long. CDR1 is SGHNT and CDR2 is YYREEE in the germline V gene (reference sequence). CDR3 protein: CASSAKRGPKETQYF. The CDR3 DNA is TGTGCCAGCAGCGCTAAACGGGGGCCAAAAGAGACCCAGTACTTC.

The chain joins TRBV18 to TRBJ1-4; 8 bases are a match to TRBD1. V was pared by 5 bases and J by 7 bases, with 9 bases of the junction left unmatched. CDR1 KGHSH and CDR2 LQKENI come from the germline V gene. This CDR3 region has 15 residues. DNA for the CDR3: TGTGCCAGCTCATTCTCCAAACAGGGGGGTGAAAAACTGTTTTTT. Translation: CASSFSKQGGEKLFF.

The chain is built from TRBV5-8 and TRBJ2-7, with 12 bases matching TRBD2. V shed 3 bases, J shed 7 bases, and the junction held 8 bases outside the gene matches. The CDR3 length is 15 residues. The germline V gene encodes CDR1 SGHTS and CDR2 YDEGEE. CDR3 sequence reads: CASSSSGRASGEQYF. In nucleotides, the CDR3 is TGTGCCAGCAGCTCTAGCGGGAGGGCCTCGGGTGAGCAGTACTTC.

As regards this clone: One end of the junction does not line up with germline, which may come from a read error. The chain joins TRBV28 to TRBJ2-7, with a weak D call TRBD2 (5 bases). The CDR3 sequence is 8 residues long. Per the germline V gene, CDR1 is MDHEN and CDR2 is SYDVKM. The DNA of the CDR3 is TGTGCCAGCCCCCGCGGGCACTTC. This translates into CASPRGHF. Filled out from reference TRBV28 and TRBJ2-7, the complete variable domain reads DVKVTQSSRYLVKRTGEKVFLECVQDMDHENMFWYRQDPGLGLRLIYFSYDVKMKEKGDIPEGYSVSREKKERFSLILESASTNQTSMYLCASPRGHFGPGTRLTVT.

This sequence joins TRBV2 and TRBJ2-7; 12 nucleotides agree with TRBD2. The CDR3 sequence is 14 residues long. The V gene's germline CDR1 is SNHLY and CDR2 FYNNEI. V lost 5 bases and J lost 7; bases outside the gene matches: 6. This chain's CDR3 is CASSLAGGRGEQYF. CDR3 nucleotides: TGTGCCAGCAGTCTAGCGGGAGGGAGGGGAGAGCAGTACTTC. Supplemented by reference TRBV2 and TRBJ2-7, the full variable domain reads EPEVTQTPSHQVTQMGQEVILRCVPISNHLYFYWYRQILGQKVEFLVSFYNNEISEKSEIFDDQFSVERPDGSNFTLKIRSTKLEDSAMYFCASSLAGGRGEQYFGPGTRLTVT.

The chain is built from TRBV15 and TRBJ1-1, with 7 bases matching TRBD1. Germline assignment: CDR1 LNHNV and CDR2 YYDKDF (reference sequence). The CDR3 runs to 15 residues. Losses at the gene ends were 1 base for V and 0 bases for J; bases not matched to a gene: 2. In nucleotides, the CDR3 is TGTGCCACCAGCAGAGGACAGGGCGTGAACACTGAAGCTTTCTTT. Residues: CATSRGQGVNTEAFF.

The chain carries TRBV7-9 and TRBJ2-4; tentatively, D is TRBD2 (6 bases). The CDR3 loop spans 15 amino acids. V lost 3 bases and J 3 bases, leaving 12 bases between the germline ends. The germline V gene encodes CDR1 SEHNR and CDR2 FQNEAQ (reference sequence). CDR3 bases: TGTGCCAGCAGCTTTAGGGGAGGTAGCAAAAACATTCAGTACTTC. Protein sequence: CASSFRGGSKNIQYF.

The chain employs TRBV29-1 and TRBJ2-3; D possibly corresponds to TRBD2 (6 bases). The germline V and J ends were trimmed by 3 bases and 5 bases, with 12 bases remaining between them. CDR1 is SQVTM and CDR2 is ANQGSEA in the germline V gene. The CDR3 has 13 residues. The CDR3 region has the DNA TGCAGCGTTGAGGGAGCGGGTGGAGATACGCAGTATTTT. This encodes CSVEGAGGDTQYF.

V usage is TRBV7-9 and J usage is TRBJ2-1; 7 bases are shared with TRBD2. The CDR3 is 16 residues long. In germline, CDR1 is SEHNR, CDR2 FQNEAQ (reference sequence). V trimming: 3 bases; J trimming: 0 bases; junction bases outside the gene matches: 5. The CDR3 loop is CASSLLGGSSYNEQFF. CDR3 DNA: TGTGCCAGCAGCTTGCTAGGCGGGAGCTCCTACAATGAGCAGTTCTTC. Looking up the rest from reference TRBV7-9 and TRBJ2-1 gives the full variable domain: DTGVSQNPRHKITKRGQNVTFRCDPISEHNRLYWYRQTLGQGPEFLTYFQNEAQLEKSRLLSDRFSAERPKGSFSTLEIQRTEQGDSAMYLCASSLLGGSSYNEQFFGPGTRLTVL.

V usage is TRBV28 and J usage is TRBJ2-7; D is unclear. The germline V and J ends were trimmed by 7 bases and 0 bases, with 4 bases remaining between them. The CDR3 spans 11 residues. Germline lookup yields CDR1 MDHEN and CDR2 SYDVKM. The CDR3 DNA is TGTGCCAGCACCTCCTCCTACGAGCAGTACTTC. The encoded protein is CASTSSYEQYF.

The chain has TRBV6-6 and TRBJ2-3; maybe TRBD2 (5 bases). Germline CDR1 MNHNY, CDR2 SVGAGI (reference sequence). V lost 1 base and J lost 2, with 10 bases in between. The CDR3 loop spans 15 amino acids. For the CDR3, the DNA is TGTGCCAGCAGTTACTTCCGGGGATCCACAGATACGCAGTATTTT. Amino acids: CASSYFRGSTDTQYF.

The chain employs TRBV5-1 and TRBJ2-1, with 7 bases identical to TRBD2. J lost 4 bases, V lost 0 bases, and 10 bases had no gene match. The CDR3 consists of 17 residues. Germline loops: CDR1 SGHRS, CDR2 YFSETQ. The CDR3 sequence: CASSLVGSSGAYNEQFF. The CDR3 coding sequence is TGCGCCAGCAGCTTGGTGGGTTCGAGCGGGGCATACAATGAGCAGTTCTTC.

The chain uses TRBV5-1 and TRBJ2-7, with 11 bases lining up with TRBD2. Germline values: CDR1 SGHRS, CDR2 YFSETQ. With V trimmed by 4 bases and J by 4 bases, 10 bases remained unmatched. CDR3 length: 16 residues. The CDR3 reads CASSPSTSGMNYEQYF. CDR3 in DNA: TGCGCCAGCAGCCCGTCGACTAGCGGGATGAATTACGAGCAGTACTTC.

This clone was counted a single time. A junction end diverges from the germline sequence, so it may reflect a read error. The genes are TRBV18 and TRBJ2-5; D unclear. Per the germline V gene, CDR1 is KGHSH and CDR2 is LQKENI. The CDR3 spans 15 residues. CDR3 bases: TGTGCCAGCTCACCGACACCCGGGCAGGACCGATCGTTGGACTTC. Translated, it gives CASSPTPGQDRSLDF.

The chain recombines TRBV18 with TRBJ1-2; D unresolved. Germline CDR1 reads KGHSH; CDR2 reads LQKENI. Trimming left V 2 bases short and J 8 bases short, with 12 bases between. This CDR3 contains 13 residues. The DNA of the CDR3 is TGTGCCAGCTCACCATCGACATCAGGAGGCTACACCTTC. Translation: CASSPSTSGGYTF.

This chain joins TRBV5-1 and TRBJ1-1; D unclear. Germline CDR1 and CDR2: SGHRS and YFSETQ. The CDR3 sequence is 16 residues long. The V end lost 0 bases, the J end lost 6 bases, and 18 bases lay between the germline ends. The CDR3 sequence is CASSLASGRQVPEAFF. For the CDR3, the DNA is TGCGCCAGCAGCTTGGCGTCGGGTCGGCAGGTCCCTGAAGCTTTCTTT.

This clone was seen just once. The CDR3 DNA sequence: TGTGCCAGCAGCCGACTAGCGGGAAGCACAGATACGCAGTATTTT. Its protein product is CASSRLAGSTDTQYF. J is TRBJ2-3 and V is TRBV14; 11 nucleotides align to TRBD2. Trimming removed 4 bases from V and 0 bases from J; junction bases left unmatched: 0. Germline CDR1 is SGHDN and CDR2 is FVKESK. This CDR3 spans 15 amino acids.

The chain links TRBV7-9 to TRBJ2-3, with 7 bases aligning to TRBD2. The CDR3 has 16 residues. Per the germline V gene, CDR1 is SEHNR and CDR2 is FQNEAQ (reference sequence). V gave up 5 bases and J gave up 2 bases; unmatched junction bases: 10. This CDR3 reads CASSDPGRGHTDTQYF. In DNA, the CDR3 is TGTGCCAGCAGCGACCCAGGGAGGGGCCACACAGATACGCAGTATTTT. The whole variable domain, remainder taken from reference TRBV7-9 and TRBJ2-3, is DTGVSQNPRHKITKRGQNVTFRCDPISEHNRLYWYRQTLGQGPEFLTYFQNEAQLEKSRLLSDRFSAERPKGSFSTLEIQRTEQGDSAMYLCASSDPGRGHTDTQYFGPGTRLTVL.

The chain employs TRBV2 and TRBJ2-6; D is ambiguous. This CDR3 has 14 residues. Germline V CDR1 and CDR2: SNHLY, FYNNEI. V dropped 5 bases and J dropped 0 bases, with 5 bases sitting between them. The CDR3 DNA is TGTGCCAGCAGTAGGACCTCTGGGGCCAACGTCCTGACTTTC. It specifies CASSRTSGANVLTF.

This rearrangement joins TRBV7-2 to TRBJ1-6; D is uncertain. This CDR3 has 13 residues. CDR1 SGHTA and CDR2 FQGNSA come from the germline V gene. V was clipped by 4 bases and J by 6 bases, with 7 bases between them. CDR3 sequence (DNA): TGTGCCAGCAGCTCGCAGGCTAATTCACCCCTCCACTTT. Protein sequence: CASSSQANSPLHF.